This entry concerns a single T cell receptor beta chain. The target antigen is unknown. A junction end diverges from the germline sequence, so it may reflect a read error. The data originate from a study of T cells in Graves' hyperthyroidism and ophthalmopathy. In the study overall: Staff took peripheral blood when the initial diagnosis was made, before any treatment began. Study-wide results and caveats: Among clonotypes expanded in thyroid above 0.001, most were also found in blood. Ophthalmopathy got predicted by the model a median roughly 6.1 months before its onset.

From germline, CDR1 is SGHAT and CDR2 FQNNGV. This CDR3 is built from 18 residues. Patients aged 18 to 65 had newly diagnosed hyperthyroidism lasting under 2 months. Researchers amplified the TCR beta CDR3 regions from RNA transcripts. An initial round of RT-PCR targeting the TCR CDR3 relied on the HTBI primer set. One entry per CDR3 protein results from TCRdb running MiXCR on the multiplex PCR reads. Among about 380,000 distinct CDR3 sequences listed, 13% were seen once. Sequenced input: blood. The gene calls are TRBV11-2 and TRBJ2-7, with D perhaps given as TRBD1 or TRBD2 (6 bases each). This clonotype originated in a man aged 30 to 45 with Graves' hyperthyroidism that later progressed to Graves' ophthalmopathy. As DNA, the CDR3 is TGTGGCAGCAGGGACCGTATGCGGGACACCATCCTCTCCTACGAGCAGTACTTC. Translated: CGSRDRMRDTILSYEQYF.